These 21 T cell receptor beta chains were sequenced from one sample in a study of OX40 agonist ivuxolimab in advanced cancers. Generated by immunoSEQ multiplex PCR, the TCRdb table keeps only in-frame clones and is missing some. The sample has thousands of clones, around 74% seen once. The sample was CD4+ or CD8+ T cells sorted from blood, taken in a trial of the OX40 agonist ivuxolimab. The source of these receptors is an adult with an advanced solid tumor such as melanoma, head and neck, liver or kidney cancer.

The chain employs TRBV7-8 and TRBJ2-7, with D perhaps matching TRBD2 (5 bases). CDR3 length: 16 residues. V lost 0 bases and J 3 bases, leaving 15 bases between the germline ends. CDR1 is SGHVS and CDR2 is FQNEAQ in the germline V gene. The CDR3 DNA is TGTGCCAGCAGCTTAGCGGTGGGGAGACTCCTCTACGAGCAGTACTTC. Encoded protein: CASSLAVGRLLYEQYF.

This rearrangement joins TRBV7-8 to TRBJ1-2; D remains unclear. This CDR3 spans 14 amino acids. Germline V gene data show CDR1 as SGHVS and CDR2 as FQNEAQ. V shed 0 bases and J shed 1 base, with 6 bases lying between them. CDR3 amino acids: CASSLARDNYGYTF. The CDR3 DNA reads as TGTGCCAGCAGCTTAGCCCGGGATAACTATGGCTACACCTTC.

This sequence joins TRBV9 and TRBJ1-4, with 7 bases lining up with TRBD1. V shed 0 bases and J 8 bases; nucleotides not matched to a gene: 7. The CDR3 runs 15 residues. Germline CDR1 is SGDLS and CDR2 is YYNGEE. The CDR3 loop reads CASSVGDSLSEKLFF. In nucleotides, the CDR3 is TGTGCCAGCAGCGTAGGGGACAGTTTATCCGAAAAACTGTTTTTT.

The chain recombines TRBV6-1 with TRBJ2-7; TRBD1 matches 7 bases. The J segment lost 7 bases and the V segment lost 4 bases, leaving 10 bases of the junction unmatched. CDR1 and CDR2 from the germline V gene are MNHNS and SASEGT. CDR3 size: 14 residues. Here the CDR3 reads CASSGRGQWGEQYF. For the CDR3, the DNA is TGTGCCAGCAGTGGTAGGGGGCAATGGGGGGAGCAGTACTTC.

The CDR3 DNA follows: TGTGCCAGCAGCGTAGAGCTAGCGGGGGTCCATGGCGGGGAGCTGTTTTTT. It encodes CASSVELAGVHGGELFF. This chain connects TRBV9 to TRBJ2-2, with 10 bases fitting TRBD2. CDR3 length: 17 amino acids. Germline trimming cut 0 bases from V and 7 bases from J; bases unmatched to any gene: 9. Per the germline V gene, CDR1 is SGDLS and CDR2 is YYNGEE.

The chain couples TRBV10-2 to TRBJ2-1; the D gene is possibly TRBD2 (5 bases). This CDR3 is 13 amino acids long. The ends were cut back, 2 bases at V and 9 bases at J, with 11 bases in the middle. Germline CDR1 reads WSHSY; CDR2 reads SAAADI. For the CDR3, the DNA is TGCGCCAGCAGTGAGACGCCGGACTTTGAGCAGTTCTTC. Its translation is CASSETPDFEQFF.

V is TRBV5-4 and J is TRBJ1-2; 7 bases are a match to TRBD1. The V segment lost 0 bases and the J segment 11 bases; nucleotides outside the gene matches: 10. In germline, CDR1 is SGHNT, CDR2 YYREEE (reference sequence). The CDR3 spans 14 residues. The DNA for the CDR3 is TGTGCCAGCAGCTTGGGGGGACAGCCCATTATGTACACCTTC. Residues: CASSLGGQPIMYTF.

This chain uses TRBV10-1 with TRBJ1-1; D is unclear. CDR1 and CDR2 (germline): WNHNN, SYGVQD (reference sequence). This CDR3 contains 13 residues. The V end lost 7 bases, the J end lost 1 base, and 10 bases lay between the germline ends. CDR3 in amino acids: CASTARGNTEAFF. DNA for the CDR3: TGCGCCAGCACGGCGCGGGGGAACACTGAAGCTTTCTTT.

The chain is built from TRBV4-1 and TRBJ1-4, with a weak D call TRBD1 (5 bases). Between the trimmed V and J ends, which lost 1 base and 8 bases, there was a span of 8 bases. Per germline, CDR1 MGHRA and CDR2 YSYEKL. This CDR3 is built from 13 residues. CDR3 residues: CASSQGRDEKLFF. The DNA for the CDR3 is TGCGCCAGCAGCCAAGGCAGGGACGAAAAACTGTTTTTT.

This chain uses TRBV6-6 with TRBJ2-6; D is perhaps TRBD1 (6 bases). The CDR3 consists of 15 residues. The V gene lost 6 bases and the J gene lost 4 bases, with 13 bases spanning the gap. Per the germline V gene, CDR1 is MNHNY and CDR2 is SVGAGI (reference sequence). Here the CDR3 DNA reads TGTGCCAGCAGCTCCAACAGGGCCGGGGCCAACGTCCTGACTTTC. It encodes CASSSNRAGANVLTF.

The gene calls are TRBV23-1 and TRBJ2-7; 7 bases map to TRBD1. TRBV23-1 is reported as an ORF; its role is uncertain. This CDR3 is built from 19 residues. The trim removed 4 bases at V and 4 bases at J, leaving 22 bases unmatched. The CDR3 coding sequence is TGCGCCAGCAGTCCTAGGGGACAGTCATCCGGGAAGGCGATTTACGAGCAGTACTTC. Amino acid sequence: CASSPRGQSSGKAIYEQYF.

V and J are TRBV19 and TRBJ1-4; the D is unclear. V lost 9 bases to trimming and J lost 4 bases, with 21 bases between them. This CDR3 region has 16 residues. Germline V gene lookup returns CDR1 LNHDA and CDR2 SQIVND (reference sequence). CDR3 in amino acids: CASLPLASPDNEKLFF. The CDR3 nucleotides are TGTGCCAGCCTGCCCCTGGCGAGCCCGGATAATGAAAAACTGTTTTTT.

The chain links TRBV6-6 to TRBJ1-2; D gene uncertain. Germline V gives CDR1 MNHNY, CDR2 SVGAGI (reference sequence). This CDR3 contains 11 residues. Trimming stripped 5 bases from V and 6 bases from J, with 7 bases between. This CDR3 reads CASSRGNGYTF. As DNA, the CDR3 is TGTGCCAGCAGTCGAGGGAATGGCTACACCTTC.

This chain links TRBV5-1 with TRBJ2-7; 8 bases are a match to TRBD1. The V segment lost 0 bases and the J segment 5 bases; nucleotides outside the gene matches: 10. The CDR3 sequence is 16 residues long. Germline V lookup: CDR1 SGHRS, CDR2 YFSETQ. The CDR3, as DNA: TGCGCCAGCAGCTTGGCTTCCCAGGGGGCATTCGACGAGCAGTACTTC. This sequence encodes CASSLASQGAFDEQYF.

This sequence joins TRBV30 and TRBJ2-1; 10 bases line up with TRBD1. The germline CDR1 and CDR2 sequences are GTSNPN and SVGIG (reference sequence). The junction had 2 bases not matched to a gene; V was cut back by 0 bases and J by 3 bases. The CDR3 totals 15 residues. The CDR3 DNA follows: TGTGCCTGGAGTGTGGGACAGGGGATCTACAATGAGCAGTTCTTC. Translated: CAWSVGQGIYNEQFF.

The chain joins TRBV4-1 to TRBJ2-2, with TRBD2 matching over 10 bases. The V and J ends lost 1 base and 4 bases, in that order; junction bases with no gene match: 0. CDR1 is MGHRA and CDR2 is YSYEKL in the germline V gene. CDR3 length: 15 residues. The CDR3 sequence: CASSQGLAGTGELFF. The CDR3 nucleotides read TGCGCCAGCAGCCAAGGACTAGCGGGCACCGGGGAGCTGTTTTTT.

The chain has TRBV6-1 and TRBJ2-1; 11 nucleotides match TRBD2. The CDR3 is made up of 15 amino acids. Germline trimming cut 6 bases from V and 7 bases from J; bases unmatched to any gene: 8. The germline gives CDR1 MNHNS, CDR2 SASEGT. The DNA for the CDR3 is TGTGCCAGCAGATTTAGCGGGGGGGCCCGGAATGAGCAGTTCTTC. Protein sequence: CASRFSGGARNEQFF.

This chain's CDR3 is CASSSWGHYEQFF. The CDR3 DNA follows: TGTGCCAGCAGCTCGTGGGGACACTATGAGCAGTTCTTC. The V call is TRBV7-8, the J call TRBJ2-1, with D possibly TRBD1 on 6 matching bases. Germline V gene sequence: CDR1 SGHVS, CDR2 FQNEAQ. This CDR3 region has 13 residues. V was cut by 4 bases and J by 8 bases, with 12 bases left in between.

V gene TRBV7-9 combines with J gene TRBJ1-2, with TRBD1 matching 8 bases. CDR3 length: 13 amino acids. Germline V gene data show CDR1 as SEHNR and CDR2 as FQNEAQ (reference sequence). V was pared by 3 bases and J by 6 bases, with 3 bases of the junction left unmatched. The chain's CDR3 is CASSFTGGDGYTF. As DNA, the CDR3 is TGTGCCAGCAGCTTTACAGGGGGTGATGGCTACACCTTC.

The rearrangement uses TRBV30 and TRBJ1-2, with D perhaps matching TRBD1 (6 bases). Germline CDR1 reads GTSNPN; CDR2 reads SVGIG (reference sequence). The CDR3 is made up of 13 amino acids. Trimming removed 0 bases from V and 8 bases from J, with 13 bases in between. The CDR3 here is CAWSVGGAAGYTF. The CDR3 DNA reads TGTGCCTGGAGTGTTGGGGGGGCGGCGGGCTACACCTTC.

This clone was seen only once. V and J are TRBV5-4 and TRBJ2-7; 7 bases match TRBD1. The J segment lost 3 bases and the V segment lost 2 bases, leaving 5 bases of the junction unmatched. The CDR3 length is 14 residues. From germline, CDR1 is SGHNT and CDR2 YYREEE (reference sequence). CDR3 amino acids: CASSFRGTLYEQYF. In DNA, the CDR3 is TGTGCCAGCAGCTTCAGGGGGACACTCTACGAGCAGTACTTC.